This T cell receptor beta chain was identified in a study of breast tumors, draining lymph nodes, adjacent tissues. General study results and limits: Tumor and nontumor repertoires were significantly more similar in luminal-like than in basal-like breast cancer.

With 3 bases removed from V and 3 bases from J, the gap between germline ends came to 12 bases. The CDR3 consists of 14 residues. Germline CDR1 reads LGHDT; CDR2 reads YNNKEL (reference sequence). Axillary draining lymph nodes of breast cancer patients supplied the node samples. This clonotype was observed at least ten times. Its target is unknown. In TCRdb, the multiplex PCR reads were re-called with MiXCR into one record per CDR3 protein. The table records roughly 80,000 distinct CDR3 sequences, roughly a fifth of them present only once. This clonotype was obtained from a female donor with breast cancer. Some clones in this sample may be carry-over from other donors' samples. Material for sequencing was axillary lymph node tissue. The V and J genes are TRBV3-1 and TRBJ2-7; no firm D call. The CDR3 protein is CASSHVGSNYEQYF. CDR3 in DNA: TGTGCCAGCAGCCACGTCGGGTCCAACTACGAGCAGTACTTC.